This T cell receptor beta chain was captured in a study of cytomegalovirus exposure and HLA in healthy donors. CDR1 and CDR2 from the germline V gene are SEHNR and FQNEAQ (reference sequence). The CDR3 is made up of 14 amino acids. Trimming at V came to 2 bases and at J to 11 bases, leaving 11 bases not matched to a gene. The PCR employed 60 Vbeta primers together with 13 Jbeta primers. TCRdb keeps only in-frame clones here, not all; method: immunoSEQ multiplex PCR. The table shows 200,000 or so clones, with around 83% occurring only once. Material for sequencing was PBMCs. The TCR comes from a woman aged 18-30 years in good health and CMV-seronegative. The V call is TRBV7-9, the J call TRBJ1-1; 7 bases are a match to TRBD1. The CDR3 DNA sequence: TGTGCCAGCAGCTTATACGACAGGGCCCTAGGGGCTTTCTTT. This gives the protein CASSLYDRALGAFF.